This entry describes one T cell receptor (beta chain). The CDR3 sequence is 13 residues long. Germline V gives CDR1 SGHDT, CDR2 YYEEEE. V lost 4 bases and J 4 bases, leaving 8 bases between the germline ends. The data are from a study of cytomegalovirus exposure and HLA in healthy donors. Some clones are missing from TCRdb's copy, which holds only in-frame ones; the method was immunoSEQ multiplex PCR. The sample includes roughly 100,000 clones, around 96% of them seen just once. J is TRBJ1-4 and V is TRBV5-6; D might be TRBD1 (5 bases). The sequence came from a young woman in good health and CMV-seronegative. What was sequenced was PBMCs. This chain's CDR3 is CASSPGNNEKLFF. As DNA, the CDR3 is TGTGCCAGCAGCCCAGGGAATAATGAAAAACTGTTTTTT.